The TCR beta chain described here comes from a study of cytomegalovirus exposure and HLA in healthy donors. The PCR made use of 60 Vbeta and 13 Jbeta primers. The protocol was immunoSEQ multiplex PCR, while the TCRdb copy is restricted to in-frame clones and leaves out a portion. The sample lists around 110,000 clones, approximately 80% occurring once. General study findings and limits: Productive rates of about 87% or about 30% were seen for most TCR beta V segments in an earlier analysis. Among TCR beta chains of equal frequency, HLA-associated ones were more clonally expanded in a later analysis.

Regarding this clone: Its antigen remains unidentified.

The origin of this receptor is a woman aged 25 to 45 in good health and CMV-seronegative. Sequenced sample: PBMCs.

The CDR3 DNA follows: TGTGCCAGCTCACCAATTCAGGGAACCGGGGAGCTGTTTTTT. Protein sequence: CASSPIQGTGELFF. The V and J genes are TRBV18 and TRBJ2-2; a possible D gene is TRBD1 (5 bases). The V end was cut by 2 bases, the J end by 5 bases, with 9 bases between. This CDR3 region has 14 residues. Germline V CDR1 and CDR2: KGHSH, LQKENI.